This T cell receptor beta chain was captured in a study of tumor-infiltrating lymphocytes in primary liver carcinoma. As for the study in general: The patients comprised men and women between the ages of 30 and 69 years. There were roughly 3.65 to 7.5 million productive TCRbeta reads per sample, a yield similar across tissue types. General study results and limits: Appearing in all five tumor regions was true of only about 7-24% of top clones. Blood trailed tumors significantly in top-250-clone fraction (p = 0.039).

With respect to this clonotype: Antigen unknown. The CDR3 carries no conserved terminal phenylalanine or tryptophan, so it likely arises from a read error.

Unsorted bulk tissue, about 17-34 mg of it, served as the source for co-extraction of RNA and DNA. The CDR3 is 12 amino acids. Trimming shortened V by 10 bases and J by 1 base, and 8 bases separated the two germline ends. Germline V CDR1 and CDR2: ENHRY, SYGVKD. cDNA specific to TCR beta was made from 500 ng of total RNA, with a constant-region primer employed for priming. Amplification in three nested multiplex PCR rounds with slightly modified ARM-PCR gave rise to TCR beta libraries. With TRBV1-TRBV30 forward primers and a C-beta reverse primer, the first two PCR rounds were run for roughly 10 cycles each. TCRdb fed the multiplex PCR reads into MiXCR, producing one record per CDR3 protein. The sample has approximately 47,000 distinct CDR3 sequences; 70% to 75% are singletons.

This rearrangement joins TRBV10-3 to TRBJ2-1; D remains unclear. Sequencing was done on a sample of liver tumor tissue from sampling region 3. As for subset: tumor region T3, left-lateral pole. The source of this sequence is a man aged 40-50 years with primary liver carcinoma and hepatitis B virus infection. In DNA form, the CDR3 reads TGTGCCACTATGGGATCCTACAATGAGCAGTTCTTA. Translating it yields CATMGSYNEQFL.